This note documents a single T cell receptor beta chain sequence. Its antigen is still unknown. There are no base qualities to consult, and no much larger clone falls within one base. Using the deep immunoSEQ assay, multiplex PCR amplified TCR CDR3 regions from genomic DNA. Genomic DNA extracted from each cell subset was distributed evenly over all wells of several immunoSEQ 96-well plates, and each plate served as one replicate. For sorted subsets, each replicate PCR was loaded with 200 ng genomic DNA, equivalent to 32,000 or so T cell genomes. Purified libraries were measured with a Qubit 3.0 fluorometer, size-checked on a Bioanalyzer 2100, and measured again with the KAPA Library Quantification kit. Each immunoSEQ 96-well plate was sequenced on its own single-read 150-cycle Illumina NextSeq 550 flow cell. The paper's processing steps were these. Because only junctional sequences without quality scores were contained in the immunoSEQ output, filtering matching that applied to full-length reads could not be performed. Sequences were annotated with PyIR, a Python wrapper for IgBLAST v1.9, using IMGT germline references to assign V/J genes and CDR3. Any read was removed if the V/J assignment was weak (E-value above 1e-6), the CDR3 was missing, or the read contained stop codons, out-of-frame junctions, or ambiguous translated residues. V3J clonotypes were defined by identical inferred V gene, J gene, and CDR3 amino acid sequence. The percentage overlap between two repertoires was calculated by dividing the number of shared unique clonotypes by the size of the smaller repertoire. RTK rarefaction, the Chao1 estimator, and Recon v2.1 estimates of unobserved clonotypes were used to assess repertoire richness. Generation probabilities were computed with OLGA for all TCRbeta clonotypes obtained by the gDNA method from several donors. The table was pulled from immuneACCESS by TCRdb, which kept in-frame rearrangements only. Such tables lose some clones; where checked, under half of the loss comes from unresolved V genes, and the rest has no known cause. V and J calls and clone size follow that table, whereas D and trimming were derived from the DNA. This sample lists about 2 million clones; about 95% were detected once. 1.1% of the sample is taken by the ten largest.

For the CD8 naive samples, CD45RO-negative cells were positively selected for CCR7, yielding a CD45RA+CCR7+ population from which TemRA cells were excluded. The donors were healthy, HIV-negative adults who had no recently reported acute infections or vaccinations. All donors were Caucasian adults living in Nashville, Tennessee, USA. After blood collection by leukapheresis, PBMCs were isolated using Ficoll-Histopaque density gradient centrifugation and then cryopreserved in the vapor phase of liquid nitrogen. Analytical flow cytometry was used to check the purity and quantity of each magnetically sorted T cell population. Genomic DNA was isolated from each sorted fraction and quantified by UV absorbance on a Nanodrop 2000c. This sample was included in a study of shared clonotypes between healthy human individuals (dated by TCRdb to about 2020). General notes on the study: Three men and a couple of women, aged 18 to 49 years, made up the cohort. Different laboratories and diverse techniques were used to prepare libraries and sequence TCR repertoires, to increase sequencing depth and limit assay-specific biases. Per donor, three plates each were used for CD4 naive and CD4 memory, two for CD8 naive, and one for CD8 memory. Blood TCR repertoires of five healthy adults were deeply sequenced to estimate repertoire size and the extent of clonotype sharing between individuals. Per donor, leukapheresis produced somewhere between about 0.9 and 9.5 billion PBMCs.

Broader findings and caveats from the paper: Across a few donors, roughly 5.1% of naive CD4, roughly 3.4% of naive CD8, under 2.5% of memory CD4, and 0.4% of memory CD8 clonotypes were shared. Only blood was sampled, and tissue TCR repertoires likely differ from those in blood. Compared with non-shared clonotypes, clonotypes shared by all four sorted-subset donors had higher generation probabilities. Larger estimated clonotype richness was generally found for naive subsets than for memory subsets. Pairwise subsampling led to the expectation that sequencing depth would affect the degree of clonotype sharing among donors. Because the study included a small number of donors, the genetic and exposure-history diversity represented was limited. Incomplete sequencing was indicated by rarefaction of sorted-subset datasets, despite the large sequencing depth.

Sequenced sample: naive CD8+ T cells sorted from blood. The label giving this sample's cell subset or site can be read as: CD45RA+CCR7+. The source is a man aged 18-30 years in good health.

CDR3 reads: CASSLDPFSGEAGELFF. The sequence in DNA is TGCGCCAGCAGCTTGGACCCCTTTAGCGGGGAGGCCGGGGAGCTGTTTTTT. This chain is built from TRBV5-1 and TRBJ2-2, with 8 bases in between that match TRBD2. Ends trimmed: V by 0 bases, J by 6 bases; bases unmatched to a gene: 10. Measured from the cysteine to the phenylalanine, the CDR3 is 17 residues long. The read is trimmed to its CDR3 DNA, 51 bases read in frame from base 1. The germline V gene provides CDR1 SGHRS and CDR2 YFSETQ.